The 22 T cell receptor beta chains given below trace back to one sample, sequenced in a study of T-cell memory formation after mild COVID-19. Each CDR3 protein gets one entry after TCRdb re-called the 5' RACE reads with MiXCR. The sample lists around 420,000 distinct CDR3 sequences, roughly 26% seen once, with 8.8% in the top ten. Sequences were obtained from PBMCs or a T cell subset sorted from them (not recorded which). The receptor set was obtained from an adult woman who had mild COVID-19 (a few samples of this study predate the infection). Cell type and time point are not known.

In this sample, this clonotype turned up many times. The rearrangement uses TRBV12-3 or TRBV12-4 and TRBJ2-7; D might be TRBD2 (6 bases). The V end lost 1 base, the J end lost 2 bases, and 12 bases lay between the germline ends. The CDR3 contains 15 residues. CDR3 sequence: CASSLVGLSPYEQYF. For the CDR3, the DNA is TGTGCCAGCAGTTTAGTGGGACTCTCGCCCTACGAGCAGTACTTC.

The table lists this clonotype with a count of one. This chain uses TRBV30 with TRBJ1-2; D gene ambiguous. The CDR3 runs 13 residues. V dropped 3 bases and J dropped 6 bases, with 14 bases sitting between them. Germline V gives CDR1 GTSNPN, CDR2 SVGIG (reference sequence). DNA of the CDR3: TGTGCCTGGAGGGAAGGGTATCTGGATGGCTACACCTTC. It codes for CAWREGYLDGYTF.

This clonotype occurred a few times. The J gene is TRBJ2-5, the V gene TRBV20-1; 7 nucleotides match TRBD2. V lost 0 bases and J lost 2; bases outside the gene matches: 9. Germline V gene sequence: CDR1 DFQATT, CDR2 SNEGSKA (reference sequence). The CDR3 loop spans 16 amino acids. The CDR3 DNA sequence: TGCAGTGCTAGAGATCCCCTGAGGACTAGTCAAGAGACCCAGTACTTC. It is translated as CSARDPLRTSQETQYF.

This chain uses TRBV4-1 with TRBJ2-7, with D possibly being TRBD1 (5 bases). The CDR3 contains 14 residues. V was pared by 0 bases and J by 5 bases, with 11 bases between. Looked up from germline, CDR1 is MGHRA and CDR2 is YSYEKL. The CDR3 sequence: CASSQDLARDEQYF. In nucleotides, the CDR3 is TGCGCCAGCAGCCAAGATTTAGCCAGGGACGAGCAGTACTTC.

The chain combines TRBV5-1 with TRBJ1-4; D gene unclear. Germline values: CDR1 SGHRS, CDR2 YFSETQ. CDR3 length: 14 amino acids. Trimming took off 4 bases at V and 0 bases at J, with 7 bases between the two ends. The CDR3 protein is CASSLSTTNEKLFF. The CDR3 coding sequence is TGCGCCAGCAGCCTTTCTACAACTAATGAAAAACTGTTTTTT.

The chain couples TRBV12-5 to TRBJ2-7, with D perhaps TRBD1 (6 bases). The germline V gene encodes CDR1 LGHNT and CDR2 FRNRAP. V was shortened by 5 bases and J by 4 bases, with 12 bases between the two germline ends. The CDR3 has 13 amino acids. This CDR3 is CASGPQDRYEQYF. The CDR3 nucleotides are TGTGCTAGTGGTCCCCAGGACAGATACGAGCAGTACTTC.

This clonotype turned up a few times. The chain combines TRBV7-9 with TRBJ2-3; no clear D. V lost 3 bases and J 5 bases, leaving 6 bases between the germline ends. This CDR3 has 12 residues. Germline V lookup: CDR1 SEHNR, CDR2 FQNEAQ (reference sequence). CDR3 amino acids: CASSFRQDTQYF. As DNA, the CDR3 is TGTGCCAGCAGCTTTAGGCAAGATACGCAGTATTTT.

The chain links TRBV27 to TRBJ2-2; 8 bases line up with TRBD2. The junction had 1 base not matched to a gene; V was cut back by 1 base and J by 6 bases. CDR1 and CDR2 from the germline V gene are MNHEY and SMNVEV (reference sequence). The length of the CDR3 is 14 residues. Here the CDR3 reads CASSLFGGAGELFF. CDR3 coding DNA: TGTGCCAGCAGTTTATTCGGGGGGGCCGGGGAGCTGTTTTTT.

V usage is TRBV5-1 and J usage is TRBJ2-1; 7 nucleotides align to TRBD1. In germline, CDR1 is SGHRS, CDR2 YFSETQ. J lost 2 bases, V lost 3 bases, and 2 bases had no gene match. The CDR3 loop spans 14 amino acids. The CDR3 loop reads CASSSQGAYNEQFF. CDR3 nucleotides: TGCGCCAGCAGCTCCCAGGGGGCCTACAATGAGCAGTTCTTC.

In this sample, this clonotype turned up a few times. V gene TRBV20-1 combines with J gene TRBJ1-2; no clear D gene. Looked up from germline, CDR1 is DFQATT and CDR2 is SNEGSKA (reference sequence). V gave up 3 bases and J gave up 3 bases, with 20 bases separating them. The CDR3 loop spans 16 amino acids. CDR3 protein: CSASPLHGPSDYGYTF. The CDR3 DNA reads TGCAGTGCTAGTCCCCTACACGGGCCAAGTGACTATGGCTACACCTTC.

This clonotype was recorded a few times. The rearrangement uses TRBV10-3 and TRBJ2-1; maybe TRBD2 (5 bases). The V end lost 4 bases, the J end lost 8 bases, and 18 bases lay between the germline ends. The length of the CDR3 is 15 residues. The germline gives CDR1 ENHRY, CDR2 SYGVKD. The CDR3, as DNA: TGTGCCATCAGTGCCGAGGGTTTTGCTTCCGATGAGCAGTTCTTC. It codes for CAISAEGFASDEQFF.

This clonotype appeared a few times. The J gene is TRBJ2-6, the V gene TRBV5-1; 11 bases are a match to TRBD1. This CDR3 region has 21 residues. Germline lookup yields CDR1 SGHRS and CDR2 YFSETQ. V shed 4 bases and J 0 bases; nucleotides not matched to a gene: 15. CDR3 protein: CASSSLWTGGPTYSGANVLTF. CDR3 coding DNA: TGCGCCAGCAGCAGCCTGTGGACAGGGGGCCCTACATACTCTGGGGCCAACGTCCTGACTTTC.

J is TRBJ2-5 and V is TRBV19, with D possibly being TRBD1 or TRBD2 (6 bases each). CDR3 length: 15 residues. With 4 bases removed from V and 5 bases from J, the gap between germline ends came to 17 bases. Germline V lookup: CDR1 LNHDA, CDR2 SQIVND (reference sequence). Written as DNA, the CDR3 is TGTGCCAGTAGTACACCACAAACAGGGAGGGAGACCCAGTACTTC. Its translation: CASSTPQTGRETQYF. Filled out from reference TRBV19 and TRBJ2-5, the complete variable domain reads DGGITQSPKYLFRKEGQNVTLSCEQNLNHDAMYWYRQDPGQGLRLIYYSQIVNDFQKGDIAEGYSVSREKKESFPLTVTSAQKNPTAFYLCASSTPQTGRETQYFGPGTRLLVL.

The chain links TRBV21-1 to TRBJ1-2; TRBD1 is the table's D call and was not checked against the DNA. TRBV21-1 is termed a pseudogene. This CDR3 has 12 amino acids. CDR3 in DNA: TGTGCCGGCCGGGACAGGGGACATGGCTACACCTTC. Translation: CAGRDRGHGYTF.

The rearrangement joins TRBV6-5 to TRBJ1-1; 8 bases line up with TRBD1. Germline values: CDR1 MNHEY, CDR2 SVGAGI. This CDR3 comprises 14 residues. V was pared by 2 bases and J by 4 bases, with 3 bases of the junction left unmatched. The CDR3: CASSYAGGGTEAFF. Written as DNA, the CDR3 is TGTGCCAGCAGTTACGCAGGGGGCGGCACTGAAGCTTTCTTT.

The CDR3 nucleotides are TGTGCCAGCAGTACCCCGTGGGAGACTGAAGCTTTCTTT. Translation gives CASSTPWETEAFF. The chain has TRBV12-3 or TRBV12-4 and TRBJ1-1; the D is unclear. Trimming stripped 5 bases from V and 5 bases from J, with 12 bases between. The length of the CDR3 is 13 residues.

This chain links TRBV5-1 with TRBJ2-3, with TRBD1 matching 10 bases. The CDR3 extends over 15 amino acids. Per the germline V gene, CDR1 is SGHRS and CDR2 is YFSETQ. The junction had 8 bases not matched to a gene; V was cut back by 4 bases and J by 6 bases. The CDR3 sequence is CASSALGQGLDTQYF. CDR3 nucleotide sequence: TGCGCCAGCAGCGCACTGGGACAGGGGTTGGATACGCAGTATTTT.

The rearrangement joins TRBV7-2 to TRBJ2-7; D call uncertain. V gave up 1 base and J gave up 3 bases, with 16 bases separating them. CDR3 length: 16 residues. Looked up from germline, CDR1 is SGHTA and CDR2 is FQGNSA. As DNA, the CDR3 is TGTGCCAGCAGCTTAGGATACAGCCGCACGATCTACGAGCAGTACTTC. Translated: CASSLGYSRTIYEQYF. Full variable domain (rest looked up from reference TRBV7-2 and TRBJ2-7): GAGVSQSPSNKVTEKGKDVELRCDPISGHTALYWYRQSLGQGLEFLIYFQGNSAPDKSGLPSDRFSAERTGGSVSTLTIQRTQQEDSAVYLCASSLGYSRTIYEQYFGPGTRLTVT.

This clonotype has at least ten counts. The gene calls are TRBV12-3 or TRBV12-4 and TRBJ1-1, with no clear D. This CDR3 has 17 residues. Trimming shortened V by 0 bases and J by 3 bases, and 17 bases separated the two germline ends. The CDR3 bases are TGTGCCAGCAGTTTAGCGAACTATCGGACGTCGCACACTGAAGCTTTCTTT. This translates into CASSLANYRTSHTEAFF.

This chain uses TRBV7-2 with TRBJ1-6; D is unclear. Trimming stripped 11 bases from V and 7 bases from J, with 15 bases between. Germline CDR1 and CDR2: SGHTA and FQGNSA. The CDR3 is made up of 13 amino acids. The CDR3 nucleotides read TGTGCCGGCTCTAAGGCCCAGAATTCACCCCTCCACTTT. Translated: CAGSKAQNSPLHF.

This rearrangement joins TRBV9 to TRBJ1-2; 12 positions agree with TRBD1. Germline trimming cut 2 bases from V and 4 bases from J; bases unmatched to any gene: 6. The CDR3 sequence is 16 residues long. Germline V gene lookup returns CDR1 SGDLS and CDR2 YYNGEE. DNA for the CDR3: TGTGCCAGCAGCGTGGGGACAGGGGGCATCGGCTATGGCTACACCTTC. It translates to CASSVGTGGIGYGYTF.

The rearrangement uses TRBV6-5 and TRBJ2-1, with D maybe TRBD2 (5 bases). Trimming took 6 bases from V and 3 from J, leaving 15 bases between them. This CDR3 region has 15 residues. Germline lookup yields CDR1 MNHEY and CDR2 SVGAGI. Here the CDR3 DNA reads TGTGCCAGCAGGGACGAGACGGGGAACTACAATGAGCAGTTCTTC. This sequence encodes CASRDETGNYNEQFF.